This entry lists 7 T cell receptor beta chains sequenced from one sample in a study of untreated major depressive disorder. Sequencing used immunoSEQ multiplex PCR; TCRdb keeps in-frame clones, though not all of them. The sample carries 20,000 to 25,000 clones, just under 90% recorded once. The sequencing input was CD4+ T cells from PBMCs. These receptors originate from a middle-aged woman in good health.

The CDR3 DNA sequence: TGCGCCAGCAGCTTGGGTACGGGACAGCGGAACACTGAAGCTTTCTTT. Translated: CASSLGTGQRNTEAFF. This sequence joins TRBV5-1 and TRBJ1-1; 7 bases are shared with TRBD1. J gave up 1 base and V 0 bases, and 6 bases lay outside the gene matches. The CDR3 loop spans 16 amino acids. Per the germline V gene, CDR1 is SGHRS and CDR2 is YFSETQ.

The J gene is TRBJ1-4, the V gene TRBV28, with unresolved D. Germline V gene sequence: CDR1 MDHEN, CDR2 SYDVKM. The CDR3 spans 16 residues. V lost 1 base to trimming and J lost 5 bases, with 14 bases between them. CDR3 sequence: CASSLSVGPKNEKLFF. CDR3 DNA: TGTGCCAGCAGTTTATCCGTTGGGCCGAAGAATGAAAAACTGTTTTTT. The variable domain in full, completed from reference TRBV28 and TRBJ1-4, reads DVKVTQSSRYLVKRTGEKVFLECVQDMDHENMFWYRQDPGLGLRLIYFSYDVKMKEKGDIPEGYSVSREKKERFSLILESASTNQTSMYLCASSLSVGPKNEKLFFGSGTQLSVL.

CDR3 protein: CASSSLYEQYF. The DNA of the CDR3 is TGTGCCAGCAGCTCCCTTTACGAGCAGTACTTC. The chain couples TRBV27 to TRBJ2-7; D unresolved. Germline CDR1 is MNHEY and CDR2 is SMNVEV (reference sequence). CDR3 length: 11 amino acids. The V gene lost 6 bases and the J gene lost 4 bases, with 7 bases spanning the gap.

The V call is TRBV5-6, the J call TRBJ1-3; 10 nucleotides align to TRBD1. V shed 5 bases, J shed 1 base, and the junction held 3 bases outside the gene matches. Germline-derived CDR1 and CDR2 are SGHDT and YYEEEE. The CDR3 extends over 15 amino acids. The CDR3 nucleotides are TGTGCCAGCAGTTGGACAGGGGGATCTGGAAACACCATATATTTT. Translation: CASSWTGGSGNTIYF.

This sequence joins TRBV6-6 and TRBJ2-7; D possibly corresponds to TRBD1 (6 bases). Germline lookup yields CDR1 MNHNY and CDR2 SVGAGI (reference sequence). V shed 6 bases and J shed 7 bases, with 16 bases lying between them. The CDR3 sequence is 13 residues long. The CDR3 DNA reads TGTGCCAGCAGCCTTAATAACAGGGAAGAGCAGTACGTC. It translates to CASSLNNREEQYV.

The CDR3, as DNA: TGTGCCAGCAGTCCGACAGGGAACTATGGCTACACCTTC. Its translation: CASSPTGNYGYTF. The rearrangement uses TRBV7-6 and TRBJ1-2; 7 bases align to TRBD1. Trimming removed 6 bases from V and 2 bases from J; junction bases left unmatched: 3. The CDR3 covers 13 residues. CDR1 is SGHVS, CDR2 FNYEAQ, per germline.

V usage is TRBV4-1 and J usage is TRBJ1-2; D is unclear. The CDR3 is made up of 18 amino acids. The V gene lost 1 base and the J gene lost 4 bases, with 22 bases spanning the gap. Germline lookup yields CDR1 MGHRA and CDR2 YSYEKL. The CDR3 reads CASSQGLGQNEPRYGYTF. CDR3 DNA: TGCGCCAGCAGCCAAGGCTTAGGGCAGAATGAGCCTCGCTATGGCTACACCTTC.